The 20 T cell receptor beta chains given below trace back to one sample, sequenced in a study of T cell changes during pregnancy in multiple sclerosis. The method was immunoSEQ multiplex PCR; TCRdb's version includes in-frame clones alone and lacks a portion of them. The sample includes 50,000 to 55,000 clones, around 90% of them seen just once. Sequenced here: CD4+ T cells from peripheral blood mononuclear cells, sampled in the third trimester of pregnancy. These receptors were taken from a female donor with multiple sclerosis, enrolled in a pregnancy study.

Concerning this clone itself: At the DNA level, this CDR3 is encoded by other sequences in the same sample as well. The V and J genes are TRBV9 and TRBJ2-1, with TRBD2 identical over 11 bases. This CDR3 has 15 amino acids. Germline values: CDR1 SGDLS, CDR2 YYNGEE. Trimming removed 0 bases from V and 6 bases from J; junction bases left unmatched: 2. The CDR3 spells CASSVELAGGNEQFF. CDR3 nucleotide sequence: TGTGCCAGCAGCGTAGAGCTAGCGGGGGGCAATGAGCAGTTCTTC.

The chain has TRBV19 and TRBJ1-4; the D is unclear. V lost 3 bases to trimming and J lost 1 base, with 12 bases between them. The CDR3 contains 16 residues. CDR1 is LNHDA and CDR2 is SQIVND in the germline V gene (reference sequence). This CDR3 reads CASSIGGRLTNEKLFF. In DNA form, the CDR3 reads TGTGCCAGTAGTATCGGAGGGAGGCTAACTAATGAAAAACTGTTTTTT.

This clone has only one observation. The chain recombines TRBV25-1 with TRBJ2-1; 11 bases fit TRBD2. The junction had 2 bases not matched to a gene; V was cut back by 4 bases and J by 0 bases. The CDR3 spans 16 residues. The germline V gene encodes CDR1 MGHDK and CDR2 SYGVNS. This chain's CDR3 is CASSGSGGASYNEQFF. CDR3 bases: TGTGCCAGCAGTGGTAGCGGGGGGGCCTCCTACAATGAGCAGTTCTTC.

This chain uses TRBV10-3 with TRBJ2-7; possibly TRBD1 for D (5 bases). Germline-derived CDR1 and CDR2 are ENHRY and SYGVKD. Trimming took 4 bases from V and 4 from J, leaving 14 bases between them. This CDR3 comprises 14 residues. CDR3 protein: CAISGQGKAYEQYF. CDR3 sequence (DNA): TGTGCCATCAGTGGGCAGGGAAAGGCTTACGAGCAGTACTTC.

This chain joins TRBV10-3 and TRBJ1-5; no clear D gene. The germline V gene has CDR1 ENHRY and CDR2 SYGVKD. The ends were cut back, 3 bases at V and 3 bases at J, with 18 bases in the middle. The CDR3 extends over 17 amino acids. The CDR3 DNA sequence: TGTGCCATCAGTGAACATCGTGGAGGCGGGGACAATCAGCCCCAGCATTTT. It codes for CAISEHRGGGDNQPQHF.

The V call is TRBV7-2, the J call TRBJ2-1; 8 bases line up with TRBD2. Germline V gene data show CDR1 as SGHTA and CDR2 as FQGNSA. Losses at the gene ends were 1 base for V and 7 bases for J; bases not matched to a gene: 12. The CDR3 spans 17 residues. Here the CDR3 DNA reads TGTGCCAGCAGCTTAGATTCCAGCGGGGGCGTCGGGAATGAGCAGTTCTTC. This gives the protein CASSLDSSGGVGNEQFF.

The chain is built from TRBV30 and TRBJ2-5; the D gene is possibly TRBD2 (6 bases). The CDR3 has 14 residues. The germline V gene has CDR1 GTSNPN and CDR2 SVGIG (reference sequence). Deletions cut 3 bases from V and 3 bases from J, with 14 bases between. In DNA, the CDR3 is TGTGCCTGGAGCCCGGGAGTACCGAAAGAGACCCAGTACTTC. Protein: CAWSPGVPKETQYF.

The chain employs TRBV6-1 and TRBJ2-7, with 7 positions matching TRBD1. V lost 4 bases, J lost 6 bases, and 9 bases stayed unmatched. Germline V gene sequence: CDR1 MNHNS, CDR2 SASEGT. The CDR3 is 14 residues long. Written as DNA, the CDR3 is TGTGCCAGCAGTGGAACCCCCGACAGGGTCGAGCAGTACTTC. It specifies CASSGTPDRVEQYF.

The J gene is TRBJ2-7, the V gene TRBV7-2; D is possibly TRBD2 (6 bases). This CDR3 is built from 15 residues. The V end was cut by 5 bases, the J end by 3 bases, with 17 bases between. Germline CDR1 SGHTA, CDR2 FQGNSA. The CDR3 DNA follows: TGTGCCAGCAGCAATCAAAGCCCCGGGGGCTACGAGCAGTACTTC. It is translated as CASSNQSPGGYEQYF.

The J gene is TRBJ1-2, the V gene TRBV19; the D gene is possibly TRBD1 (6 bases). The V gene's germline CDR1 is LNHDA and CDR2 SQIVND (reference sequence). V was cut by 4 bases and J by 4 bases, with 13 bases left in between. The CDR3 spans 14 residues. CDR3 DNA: TGTGCCAGTAGTACCCGACAGGTGGTCTATGGCTACACCTTC. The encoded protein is CASSTRQVVYGYTF.

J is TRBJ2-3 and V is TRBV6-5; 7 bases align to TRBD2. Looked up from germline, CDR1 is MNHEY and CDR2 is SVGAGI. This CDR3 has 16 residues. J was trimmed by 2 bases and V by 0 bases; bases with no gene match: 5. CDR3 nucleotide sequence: TGTGCCAGCAGTTACTCGAGCGGGGCCCCCACAGATACGCAGTATTTT. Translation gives CASSYSSGAPTDTQYF.

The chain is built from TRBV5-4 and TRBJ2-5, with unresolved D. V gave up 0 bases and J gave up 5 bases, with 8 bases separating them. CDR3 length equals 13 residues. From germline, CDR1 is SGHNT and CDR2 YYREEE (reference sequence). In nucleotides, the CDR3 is TGTGCCAGCAGCTTGGCGCTTAGCGAGACCCAGTACTTC. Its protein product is CASSLALSETQYF.

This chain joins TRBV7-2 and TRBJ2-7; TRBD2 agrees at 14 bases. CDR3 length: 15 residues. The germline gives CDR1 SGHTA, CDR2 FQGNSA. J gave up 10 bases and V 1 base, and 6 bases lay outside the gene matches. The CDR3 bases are TGTGCCAGCAGCTTAGATCCCGGGACTAGCGGGGGCCAGTACTTC. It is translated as CASSLDPGTSGGQYF.

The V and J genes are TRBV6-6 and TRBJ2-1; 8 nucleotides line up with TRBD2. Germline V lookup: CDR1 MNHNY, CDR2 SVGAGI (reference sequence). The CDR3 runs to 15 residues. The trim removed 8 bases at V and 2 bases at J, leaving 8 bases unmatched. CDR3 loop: CASGNGGAAYNEQFF. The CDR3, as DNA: TGTGCCAGCGGAAACGGGGGGGCCGCCTACAATGAGCAGTTCTTC.

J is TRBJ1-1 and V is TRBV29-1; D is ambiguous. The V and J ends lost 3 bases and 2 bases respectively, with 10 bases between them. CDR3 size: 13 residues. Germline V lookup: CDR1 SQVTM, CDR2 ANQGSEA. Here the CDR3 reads CSVEETTNTEAFF. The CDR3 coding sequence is TGCAGCGTTGAGGAGACTACAAACACTGAAGCTTTCTTT.

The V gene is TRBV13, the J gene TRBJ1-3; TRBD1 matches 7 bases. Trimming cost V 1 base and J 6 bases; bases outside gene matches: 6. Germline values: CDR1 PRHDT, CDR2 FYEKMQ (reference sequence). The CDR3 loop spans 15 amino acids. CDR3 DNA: TGTGCCAGCAGCTTAGATGACAGGGAGGAAAACACCATATATTTT. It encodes CASSLDDREENTIYF.

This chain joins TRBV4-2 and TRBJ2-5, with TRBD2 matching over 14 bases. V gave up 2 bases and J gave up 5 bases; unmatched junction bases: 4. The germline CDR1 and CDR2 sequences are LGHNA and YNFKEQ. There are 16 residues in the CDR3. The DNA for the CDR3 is TGTGCCAGCAGCCAAAGGAGGACTAGCGGGGGGGAGACCCAGTACTTC. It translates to CASSQRRTSGGETQYF.

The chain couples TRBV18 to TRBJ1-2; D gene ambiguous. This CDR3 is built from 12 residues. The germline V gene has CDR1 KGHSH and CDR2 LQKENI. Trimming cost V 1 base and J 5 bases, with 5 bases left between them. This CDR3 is CASSPRSYGYTF. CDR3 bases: TGTGCCAGCTCACCACGTAGTTATGGCTACACCTTC.

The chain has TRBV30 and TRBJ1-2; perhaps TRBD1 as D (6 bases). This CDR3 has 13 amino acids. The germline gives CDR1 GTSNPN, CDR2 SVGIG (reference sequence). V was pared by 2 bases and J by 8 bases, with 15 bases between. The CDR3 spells CAWSSGEMGGYTF. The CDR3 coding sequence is TGTGCCTGGAGTTCAGGGGAGATGGGGGGCTACACCTTC. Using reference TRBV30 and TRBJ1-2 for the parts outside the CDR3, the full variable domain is SQTIHQWPATLVQPVGSPLSLECTVEGTSNPNLYWYRQAAGRGLQLLFYSVGIGQISSEVPQNLSASRPQDRQFILSSKKLLLSDSGFYLCAWSSGEMGGYTFGSGTRLTVV.

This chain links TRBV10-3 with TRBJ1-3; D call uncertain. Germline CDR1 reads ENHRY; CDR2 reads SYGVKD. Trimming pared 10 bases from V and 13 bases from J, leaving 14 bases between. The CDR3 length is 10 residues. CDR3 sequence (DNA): TGTGCCAGCGGCGAGTTGACTATATATTTT. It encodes CASGELTIYF.